The 20 T cell receptor beta chains in this list originate from one sample, sequenced in a study of blood T cell repertoires in COVID-19. The method was immunoSEQ multiplex PCR; TCRdb's version includes in-frame clones alone and lacks a portion of them. Here the sample spans approximately 360,000 clones, around 87% being singletons. Sequenced sample: PBMCs or T cells enriched from blood (not recorded which). The source is a man aged 35 to 55 in a cohort exposed to, infected with or recovered from COVID-19 (not recorded which).

This clone was seen a single time. The chain joins TRBV19 to TRBJ2-5, with 10 bases lining up with TRBD2. Trimming removed 4 bases from V and 5 bases from J; junction bases left unmatched: 10. Germline CDR1 is LNHDA and CDR2 is SQIVND (reference sequence). The CDR3 extends over 16 amino acids. The CDR3 here is CASSKISGRTLETQYF. In DNA form, the CDR3 reads TGTGCCAGTAGTAAGATTAGCGGGAGGACCCTCGAGACCCAGTACTTC.

CDR3 nucleotide sequence: TGTGCCACCGGGCGGACATTCGACTCTGGAAACACCATATATTTT. Translation: CATGRTFDSGNTIYF. The chain uses TRBV15 and TRBJ1-3, with D tentatively TRBD1 (5 bases). Trimming left V 8 bases short and J 0 bases short, with 14 bases between. CDR1 and CDR2 (germline): LNHNV, YYDKDF (reference sequence). This CDR3 comprises 15 residues.

This chain connects TRBV6-5 to TRBJ1-6; 7 positions agree with TRBD1. CDR3 length: 15 residues. V lost 6 bases, J lost 10 bases, and 12 bases stayed unmatched. CDR1 is MNHEY and CDR2 is SVGAGI in the germline V gene. The CDR3 region has the DNA TGTGCCAGCAGGGGACAGAGGATGGTAGGGTCACCCCTCCACTTT. This codes for CASRGQRMVGSPLHF.

This clone was seen a single time. The DNA for the CDR3 is TGCGCCAGCAGCCCAGCGGGATCTAGCACAGATACGCAGTATTTT. The encoded protein is CASSPAGSSTDTQYF. The chain combines TRBV5-1 with TRBJ2-3; 7 nucleotides match TRBD2. The CDR3 totals 15 residues. Germline lookup yields CDR1 SGHRS and CDR2 YFSETQ. J was trimmed by 0 bases and V by 4 bases; bases with no gene match: 5.

The chain recombines TRBV5-4 with TRBJ2-1; 11 bases are a match to TRBD2. CDR1 and CDR2 (germline): SGHNT, YYREEE (reference sequence). This CDR3 spans 15 amino acids. The V gene end was trimmed by 5 bases and the J gene end by 5 bases; junction bases not matched to a gene: 6. The CDR3 DNA is TGTGCCAGCAGGCTAATAGCGGGAGGGAACAATGAGCAGTTCTTC. It codes for CASRLIAGGNNEQFF.

This rearrangement joins TRBV21-1 to TRBJ1-5; TRBD1 was called by the table and not checked on the DNA. TRBV21-1 constitutes a pseudogene. The CDR3 length is 15 residues. CDR3 in DNA: TGTGCCAGCAGCGCCCTCAGGGAAGACAATCAGCCCCAGCATTTT. This codes for CASSALREDNQPQHF.

J is TRBJ2-7 and V is TRBV6-2 or TRBV6-3; 10 nucleotides align to TRBD2. Germline CDR1 reads MNHEY; CDR2 reads SVGEGT. With V trimmed by 5 bases and J by 4 bases, 14 bases remained unmatched. The CDR3 sequence is 17 residues long. DNA for the CDR3: TGTGCCAGCAGTGATTTGACTAGCGGGCGTGTGAGATACGAGCAGTACTTC. Its protein is CASSDLTSGRVRYEQYF.

The V gene is TRBV30, the J gene TRBJ1-4; 8 bases line up with TRBD1. The CDR3 length is 14 residues. Germline V gene lookup returns CDR1 GTSNPN and CDR2 SVGIG (reference sequence). The V and J ends lost 3 bases and 8 bases, in that order; junction bases with no gene match: 8. The CDR3 here is CAWRKQGGGEKLFF. The CDR3 region has the DNA TGTGCCTGGAGGAAACAGGGGGGTGGCGAAAAACTGTTTTTT.

The chain is built from TRBV3-1 (or the pseudogene TRBV3-2) and TRBJ2-7; 14 bases are shared with TRBD2. Trimming at V came to 3 bases and at J to 6 bases, leaving 7 bases not matched to a gene. Germline CDR1 and CDR2: LGHDT and YNNKEL (reference sequence). The CDR3 extends over 16 amino acids. CDR3 amino acids: CASSQWGLAGDSEQYF. The CDR3, as DNA: TGTGCCAGCAGCCAGTGGGGACTAGCGGGAGACAGCGAGCAGTACTTC.

The chain joins TRBV5-1 to TRBJ2-2; D might be TRBD1 (5 bases). The CDR3 loop spans 14 amino acids. CDR1 is SGHRS, CDR2 YFSETQ, per germline. The V end lost 6 bases, the J end lost 4 bases, and 13 bases lay between the germline ends. CDR3 amino acids: CASNSQGSTGELFF. The CDR3, as DNA: TGCGCCAGCAACTCCCAGGGATCCACCGGGGAGCTGTTTTTT. Looking up the rest from reference TRBV5-1 and TRBJ2-2 gives the full variable domain: KAGVTQTPRYLIKTRGQQVTLSCSPISGHRSVSWYQQTPGQGLQFLFEYFSETQRNKGNFPGRFSGRQFSNSRSEMNVSTLELGDSALYLCASNSQGSTGELFFGEGSRLTVL.

This CDR3 reads CASSWDTNSGNTIYF. The DNA of the CDR3 is TGTGCCAGCTCATGGGACACAAACTCTGGAAACACCATATATTTT. The chain couples TRBV18 to TRBJ1-3, with a tentative D call TRBD1 (6 bases). CDR3 size: 15 residues. Germline loops: CDR1 KGHSH, CDR2 LQKENI. Trimming cost V 5 bases and J 0 bases, with 11 bases left between them.

The rearrangement joins TRBV3-1 (or the pseudogene TRBV3-2) to TRBJ2-7; 9 bases fit TRBD1. V lost 2 bases and J lost 4; bases outside the gene matches: 3. The CDR3 is made up of 14 amino acids. Per germline, CDR1 LGHDT and CDR2 YNNKEL (reference sequence). In DNA form, the CDR3 reads TGTGCCAGCAGCCAACAACAGGGGGCATACGAGCAGTACTTC. It yields the protein CASSQQQGAYEQYF.

J is TRBJ1-5 and V is TRBV4-2; no firm D call. The CDR3 has 13 residues. With 4 bases removed from V and 11 bases from J, the gap between germline ends came to 15 bases. Per the germline V gene, CDR1 is LGHNA and CDR2 is YNFKEQ. CDR3 in DNA: TGTGCCAGCAGCCCCGACGAGGGTAAGGCCCAGCATTTT. Protein: CASSPDEGKAQHF.

The V and J genes are TRBV3-1 (or the pseudogene TRBV3-2) and TRBJ2-7, with D possibly matching TRBD1 (6 bases). The germline V and J ends were trimmed by 4 bases and 4 bases, with 14 bases remaining between them. Germline V lookup: CDR1 LGHDT, CDR2 YNNKEL (reference sequence). The CDR3 totals 14 residues. The CDR3 sequence is CASSPYPDSYEQYF. CDR3 coding DNA: TGTGCCAGCAGCCCTTACCCGGACAGTTACGAGCAGTACTTC.

This chain links TRBV27 with TRBJ2-6; the D gene is possibly TRBD1 (6 bases). V was pared by 5 bases and J by 2 bases, with 16 bases between. Germline-derived CDR1 and CDR2 are MNHEY and SMNVEV (reference sequence). The CDR3 consists of 17 residues. The CDR3 DNA follows: TGTGCCAGCAGTCTAAGTCAGGGACAAACTGGGGCCAACGTCCTGACTTTC. Encoded protein: CASSLSQGQTGANVLTF.

The J gene is TRBJ2-1, the V gene TRBV10-3, with 7 bases aligning to TRBD2. The CDR3 is made up of 16 amino acids. V gave up 6 bases and J gave up 3 bases; unmatched junction bases: 11. CDR1 is ENHRY and CDR2 is SYGVKD in the germline V gene. CDR3 loop: CAISQPLAKNYNEQFF. CDR3 coding DNA: TGTGCCATCAGCCAACCACTAGCGAAAAACTACAATGAGCAGTTCTTC.

V is TRBV4-2 and J is TRBJ2-7, with TRBD1 matching over 7 bases. V shed 1 base, J shed 6 bases, and the junction held 9 bases outside the gene matches. Germline V gene lookup returns CDR1 LGHNA and CDR2 YNFKEQ. There are 15 residues in the CDR3. The chain's CDR3 is CASSQATGPHGEQYF. The CDR3, as DNA: TGTGCCAGCAGCCAAGCGACAGGGCCCCATGGCGAGCAGTACTTC.

Note on this clone: Additional DNA sequences in this sample encode the identical CDR3. The chain combines TRBV3-1 (or the pseudogene TRBV3-2) with TRBJ2-7; 8 bases are a match to TRBD1. Germline V gene data show CDR1 as LGHDT and CDR2 as YNNKEL (reference sequence). The CDR3 is 15 amino acids. V lost 1 base, J lost 2 bases, and 4 bases stayed unmatched. The CDR3 protein is CASSQAGTGPYEQYF. For the CDR3, the DNA is TGTGCCAGCAGCCAAGCTGGGACAGGACCCTACGAGCAGTACTTC.

On this clone itself: Other DNA sequences of this sample code for an identical CDR3. This chain uses TRBV7-9 with TRBJ1-1; D ambiguous. The CDR3 consists of 13 residues. The V end was cut by 5 bases, the J end by 3 bases, with 10 bases between. Germline V gives CDR1 SEHNR, CDR2 FQNEAQ (reference sequence). CDR3 sequence: CASSPDTDTEAFF. As DNA, the CDR3 is TGTGCCAGCAGCCCCGACACAGACACTGAAGCTTTCTTT.

The rearrangement joins TRBV27 to TRBJ2-1; D gene ambiguous. Germline CDR1 and CDR2: MNHEY and SMNVEV (reference sequence). This CDR3 comprises 16 residues. V lost 4 bases and J lost 7, with 20 bases in between. CDR3 coding DNA: TGTGCCAGCAGTTCACCCTTGCGGCCCCCTGGGAATGAGCAGTTCTTC. It translates to CASSSPLRPPGNEQFF.